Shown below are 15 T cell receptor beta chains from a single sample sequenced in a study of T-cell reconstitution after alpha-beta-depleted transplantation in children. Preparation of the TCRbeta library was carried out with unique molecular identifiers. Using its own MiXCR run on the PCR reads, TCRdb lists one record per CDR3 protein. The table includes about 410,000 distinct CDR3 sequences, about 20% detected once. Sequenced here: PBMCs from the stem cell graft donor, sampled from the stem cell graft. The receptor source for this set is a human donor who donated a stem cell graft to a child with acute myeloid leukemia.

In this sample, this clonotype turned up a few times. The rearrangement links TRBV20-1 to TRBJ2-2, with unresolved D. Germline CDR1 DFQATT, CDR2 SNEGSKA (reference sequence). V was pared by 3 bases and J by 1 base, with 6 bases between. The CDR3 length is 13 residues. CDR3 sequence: CSASRQNTGELFF. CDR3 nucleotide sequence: TGCAGTGCTAGCAGGCAGAACACCGGGGAGCTGTTTTTT.

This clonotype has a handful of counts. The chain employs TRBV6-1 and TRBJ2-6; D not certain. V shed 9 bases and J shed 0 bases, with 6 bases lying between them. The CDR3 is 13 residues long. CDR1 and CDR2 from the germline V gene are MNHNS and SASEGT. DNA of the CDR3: TGTGCCAGTACGAGCTCTGGGGCCAACGTCCTGACTTTC. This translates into CASTSSGANVLTF.

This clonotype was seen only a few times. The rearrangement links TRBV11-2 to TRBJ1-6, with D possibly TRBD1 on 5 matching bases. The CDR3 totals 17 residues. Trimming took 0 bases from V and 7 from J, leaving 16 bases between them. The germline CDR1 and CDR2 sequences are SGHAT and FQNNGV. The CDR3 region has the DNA TGTGCCAGCAGCTTAGAAAGTCAGGGAAGTTACAATTCACCCCTCCACTTT. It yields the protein CASSLESQGSYNSPLHF.

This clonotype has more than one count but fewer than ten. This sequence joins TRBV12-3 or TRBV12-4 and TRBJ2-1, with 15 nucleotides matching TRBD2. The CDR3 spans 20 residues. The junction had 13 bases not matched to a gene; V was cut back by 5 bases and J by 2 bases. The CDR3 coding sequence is TGTGCCAGCAGTCCCACTGGACTAGCGGGAGGGCCGGACCCCTACAATGAGCAGTTCTTC. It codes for CASSPTGLAGGPDPYNEQFF.

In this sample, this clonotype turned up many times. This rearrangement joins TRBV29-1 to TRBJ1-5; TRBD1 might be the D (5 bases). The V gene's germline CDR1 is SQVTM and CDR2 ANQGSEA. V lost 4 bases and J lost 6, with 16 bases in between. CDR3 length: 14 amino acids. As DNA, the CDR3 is TGCAGCGTTGGGGACGGAAGAGCTTCTCAGCCCCAGCATTTT. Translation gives CSVGDGRASQPQHF.

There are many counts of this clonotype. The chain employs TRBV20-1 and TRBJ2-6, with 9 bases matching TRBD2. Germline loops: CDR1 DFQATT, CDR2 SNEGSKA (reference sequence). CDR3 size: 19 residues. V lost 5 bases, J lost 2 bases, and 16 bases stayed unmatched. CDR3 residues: CSAHMGLAVGGTGANVLTF. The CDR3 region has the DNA TGCAGTGCTCACATGGGACTAGCTGTAGGTGGGACTGGGGCCAACGTCCTGACTTTC.

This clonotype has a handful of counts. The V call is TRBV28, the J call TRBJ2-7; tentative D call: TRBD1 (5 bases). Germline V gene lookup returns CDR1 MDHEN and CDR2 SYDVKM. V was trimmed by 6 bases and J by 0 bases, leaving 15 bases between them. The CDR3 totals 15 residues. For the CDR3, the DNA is TGTGCCAGCAGATCTGGACACCGCGACTCCTACGAGCAGTACTTC. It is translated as CASRSGHRDSYEQYF.

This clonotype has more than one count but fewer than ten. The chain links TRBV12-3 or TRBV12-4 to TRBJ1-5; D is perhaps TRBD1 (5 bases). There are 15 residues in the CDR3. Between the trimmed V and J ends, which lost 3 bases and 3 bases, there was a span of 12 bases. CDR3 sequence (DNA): TGTGCCAGCAGTTTTGTAGGGGACCTCAATCAGCCCCAGCATTTT. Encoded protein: CASSFVGDLNQPQHF.

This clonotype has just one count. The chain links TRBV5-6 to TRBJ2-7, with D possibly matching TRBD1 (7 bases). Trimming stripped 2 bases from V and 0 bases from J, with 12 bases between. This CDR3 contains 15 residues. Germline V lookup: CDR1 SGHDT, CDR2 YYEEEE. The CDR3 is CASSFRQGGSYEQYF. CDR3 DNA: TGTGCCAGCAGCTTTAGACAGGGAGGCTCCTACGAGCAGTACTTC.

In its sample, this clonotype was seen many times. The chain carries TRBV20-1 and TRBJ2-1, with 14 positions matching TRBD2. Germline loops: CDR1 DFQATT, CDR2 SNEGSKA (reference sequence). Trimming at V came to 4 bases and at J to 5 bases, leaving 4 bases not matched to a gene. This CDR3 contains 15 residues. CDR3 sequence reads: CSAIGLAGGNNEQFF. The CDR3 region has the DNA TGCAGTGCTATTGGACTAGCGGGGGGAAACAATGAGCAGTTCTTC.

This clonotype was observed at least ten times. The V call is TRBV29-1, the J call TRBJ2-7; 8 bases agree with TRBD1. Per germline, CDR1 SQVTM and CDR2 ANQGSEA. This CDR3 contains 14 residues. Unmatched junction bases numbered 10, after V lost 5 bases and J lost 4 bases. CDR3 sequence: CSVKGQGALYEQYF. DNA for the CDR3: TGCAGCGTTAAAGGTCAGGGGGCTCTTTACGAGCAGTACTTC.

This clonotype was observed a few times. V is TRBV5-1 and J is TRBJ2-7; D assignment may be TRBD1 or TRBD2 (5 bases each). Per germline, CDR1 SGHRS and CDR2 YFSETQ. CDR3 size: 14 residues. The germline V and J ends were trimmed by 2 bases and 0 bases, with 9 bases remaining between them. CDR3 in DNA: TGCGCCAGCAGCTTTTGGGACGGCTCCTACGAGCAGTACTTC. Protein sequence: CASSFWDGSYEQYF. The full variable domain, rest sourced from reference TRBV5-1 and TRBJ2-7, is KAGVTQTPRYLIKTRGQQVTLSCSPISGHRSVSWYQQTPGQGLQFLFEYFSETQRNKGNFPGRFSGRQFSNSRSEMNVSTLELGDSALYLCASSFWDGSYEQYFGPGTRLTVT.

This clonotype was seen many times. CDR3 loop: CATSRASVYNEQFF. The CDR3 DNA is TGTGCCACCAGCAGAGCGAGCGTCTACAATGAGCAGTTCTTC. This chain uses TRBV15 with TRBJ2-1; no clear D gene. The germline V and J ends were trimmed by 1 base and 3 bases, with 7 bases remaining between them. Germline V gene sequence: CDR1 LNHNV, CDR2 YYDKDF (reference sequence). This CDR3 has 14 amino acids.

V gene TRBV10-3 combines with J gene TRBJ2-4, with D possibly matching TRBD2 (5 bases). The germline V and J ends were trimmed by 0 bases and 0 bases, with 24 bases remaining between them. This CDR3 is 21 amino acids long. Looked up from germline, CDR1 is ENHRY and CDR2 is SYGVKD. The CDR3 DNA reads TGTGCCATCAGTGAGTCCTTAGATCCCGAACGAGTCGCGGGAGCCAAAAACATTCAGTACTTC. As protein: CAISESLDPERVAGAKNIQYF.

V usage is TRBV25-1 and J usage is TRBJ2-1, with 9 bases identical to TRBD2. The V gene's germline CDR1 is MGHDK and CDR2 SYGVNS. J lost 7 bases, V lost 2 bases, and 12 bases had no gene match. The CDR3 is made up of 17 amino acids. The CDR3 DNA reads TGTGCCAGCAGTGAAACTTTACTAGCGGGCTCTGAGAATGAGCAGTTCTTC. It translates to CASSETLLAGSENEQFF.